The entry below gives a single TCR beta chain sequence along with its context. What it binds is not known. Germline V gene lookup returns CDR1 MDHEN and CDR2 SYDVKM. V was cut by 4 bases and J by 2 bases, with 11 bases left in between. The CDR3 contains 14 residues. This sample is drawn from a study of immune cell composition in non-small cell lung cancer. Findings and limits, study-wide: Overall clonality, unlike maximal tumour-associated clone frequency, did not predict TIL reactivity. Roughly 80% of squamous and 25% to 35% of adenocarcinoma cases had tumour-associated clones >0.5%. Smoking pack-years did not significantly correlate with tumour TCR-beta clonality.

Repertoires were generated with immunoSEQ multiplex PCR, while TCRdb's copy carries only in-frame clones and drops some. The repertoire holds a few hundred clones, with over 60% as singletons. Normal lung was sampled as far from the tumour as possible, at least 3 cm. Genomic DNA came from frozen unsorted single-cell suspensions. The sequence came from a human donor with non-small cell lung cancer. The gene calls are TRBV28 and TRBJ1-2, with D possibly matching TRBD1 (6 bases). Material: non-adjacent lung tissue. CDR3 residues: CASSSTGMNYGYTF. The CDR3 DNA is TGTGCCAGCAGTTCTACAGGGATGAACTATGGCTACACCTTC.